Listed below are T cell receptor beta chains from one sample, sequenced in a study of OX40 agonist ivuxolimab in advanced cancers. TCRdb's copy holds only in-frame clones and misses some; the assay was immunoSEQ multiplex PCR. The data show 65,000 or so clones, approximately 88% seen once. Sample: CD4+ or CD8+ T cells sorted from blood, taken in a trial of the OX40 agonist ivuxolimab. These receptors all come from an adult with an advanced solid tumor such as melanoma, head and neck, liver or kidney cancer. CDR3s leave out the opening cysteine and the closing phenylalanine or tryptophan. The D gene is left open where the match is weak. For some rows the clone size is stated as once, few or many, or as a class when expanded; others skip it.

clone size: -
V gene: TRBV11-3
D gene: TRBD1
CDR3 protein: ASSGSGTGGYEQY

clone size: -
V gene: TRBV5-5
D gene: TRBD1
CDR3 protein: ASRVGQGNGYT

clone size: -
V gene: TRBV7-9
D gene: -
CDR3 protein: ASSNLGRNQPQH

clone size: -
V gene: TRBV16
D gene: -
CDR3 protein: ASSQSRGATGELF

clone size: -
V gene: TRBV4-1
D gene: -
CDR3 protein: ASSQLAGTPSYEQC

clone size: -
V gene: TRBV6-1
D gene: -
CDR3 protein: ASSGFANTGELF

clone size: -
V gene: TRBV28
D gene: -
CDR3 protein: ASFGQSSYNSPLH

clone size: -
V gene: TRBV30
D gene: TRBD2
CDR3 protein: AWSAGTSGHTTWY

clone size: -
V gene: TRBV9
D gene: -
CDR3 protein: ASSVGAGATSYEQY

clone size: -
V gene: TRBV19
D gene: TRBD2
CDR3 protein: ASTGRNPSYNEQF

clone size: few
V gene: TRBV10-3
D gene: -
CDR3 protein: ATRPEDTEAF

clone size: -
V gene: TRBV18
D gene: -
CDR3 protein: ASSPQTRGSSNTEAF

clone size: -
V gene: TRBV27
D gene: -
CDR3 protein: ASSLSLRQFSYNEQF

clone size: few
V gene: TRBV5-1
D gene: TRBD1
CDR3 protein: ASSQGTGADSPLH

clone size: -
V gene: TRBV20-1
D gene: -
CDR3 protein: SARFRDTQY

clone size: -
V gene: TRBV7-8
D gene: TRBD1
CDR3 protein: ASSTRQGWNQPQH

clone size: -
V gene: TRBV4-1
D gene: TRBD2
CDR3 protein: ASSQGTSGGARETQY

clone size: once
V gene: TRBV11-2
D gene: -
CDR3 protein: ASSLAGSNEKLF

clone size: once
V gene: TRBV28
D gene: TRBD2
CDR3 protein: ASTRGAGGSYNEQF

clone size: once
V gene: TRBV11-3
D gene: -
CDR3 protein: ASSPGDEQY

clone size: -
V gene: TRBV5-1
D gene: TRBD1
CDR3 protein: ASSSGQDSYNEQF

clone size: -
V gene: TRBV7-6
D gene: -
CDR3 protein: ASSLMSEQF

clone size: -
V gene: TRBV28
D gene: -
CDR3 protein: ASSLIDSSVAF

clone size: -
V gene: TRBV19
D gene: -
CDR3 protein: ASRLTTEAF

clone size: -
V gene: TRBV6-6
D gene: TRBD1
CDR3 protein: ASKVLDRTYEQY

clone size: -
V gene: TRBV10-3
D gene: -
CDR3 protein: AISRSTATNEKLF

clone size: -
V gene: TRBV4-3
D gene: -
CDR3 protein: ASSRVGSTGSRPYEQY